The 18 T cell receptor beta chains below were found in one sample sequenced in a study of EBV T-cell therapy then PD-1 blockade in nasopharyngeal carcinoma. Data came from immunoSEQ multiplex PCR; TCRdb stores just in-frame clones and leaves some out. The table records 14,000 or so clones, 84% of them present only once. The treatment: AdE1-LMPpoly-expanded autologous EBV-specific T-cell therapy followed by anti-PD-1 nivolumab. The antigens of these receptors remain unknown. Sequences were derived from CD8+ T cells from blood, sampled at roughly day 97 from a patient whose treatment included autologous EBV-specific T cells and nivolumab. The source of these receptors is a man aged 35 to 55 with nasopharyngeal carcinoma.

This chain joins TRBV4-1 and TRBJ2-7, with 7 bases lining up with TRBD1. The CDR3 runs to 15 residues. The trim removed 2 bases at V and 6 bases at J, leaving 10 bases unmatched. CDR1 MGHRA and CDR2 YSYEKL come from the germline V gene. The CDR3 protein is CASSQNQDRMSEQYF. CDR3 in DNA: TGCGCCAGCAGCCAAAATCAGGACAGGATGAGCGAGCAGTACTTC.

This clone was seen only a few times. This chain links TRBV3-1 (or the pseudogene TRBV3-2) with TRBJ2-3; D possibly corresponds to TRBD1 (7 bases). V lost 0 bases, J lost 3 bases, and 16 bases lay in between. Per the germline V gene, CDR1 is LGHDT and CDR2 is YNNKEL (reference sequence). This CDR3 contains 17 residues. This CDR3 is CASSQDWDSGSTDTQYF. The CDR3 region has the DNA TGTGCCAGCAGCCAAGATTGGGACAGCGGGTCGACAGATACGCAGTATTTT.

The chain has TRBV27 and TRBJ1-1; a possible D gene is TRBD1 (5 bases). The germline gives CDR1 MNHEY, CDR2 SMNVEV (reference sequence). The CDR3 spans 13 residues. V lost 0 bases and J 3 bases, leaving 5 bases between the germline ends. The CDR3 region is CASSLSGHTEAFF. CDR3 DNA: TGTGCCAGCAGTTTATCGGGGCACACTGAAGCTTTCTTT.

V usage is TRBV21-1 and J usage is TRBJ1-4. TRBV21-1 is given as a pseudogene. The CDR3 is made up of 13 amino acids. CDR3: CASSKARGLKLFF. Here the CDR3 DNA reads TGTGCCAGCAGCAAAGCGCGGGGGCTGAAACTGTTTTTT.

The chain uses TRBV2 and TRBJ2-5; 13 positions agree with TRBD2. CDR1 is SNHLY and CDR2 is FYNNEI in the germline V gene. V gave up 7 bases and J gave up 5 bases; unmatched junction bases: 16. The CDR3 is made up of 18 amino acids. The CDR3 coding sequence is TGTGCCAGCATCCTACCCCTGGGAACTAGCGGGGGGGCTGAGACCCAGTACTTC. It yields the protein CASILPLGTSGGAETQYF.

In this sample, this clone turned up a few times. This chain joins TRBV27 and TRBJ1-6, with unresolved D. Germline V lookup: CDR1 MNHEY, CDR2 SMNVEV (reference sequence). V gave up 7 bases and J gave up 1 base, with 8 bases separating them. This CDR3 contains 14 residues. CDR3 residues: CASKYSSYNSPLHF. The CDR3 DNA follows: TGTGCCAGCAAATATAGTTCCTATAATTCACCCCTCCACTTT.

V and J are TRBV14 and TRBJ2-7; TRBD1 might be the D (6 bases). CDR1 and CDR2 from the germline V gene are SGHDN and FVKESK. With 1 base removed from V and 4 bases from J, the gap between germline ends came to 14 bases. The CDR3 runs to 15 residues. The DNA of the CDR3 is TGTGCCAGCAGCCAAGCCGGGACAAGAATTTACGAGCAGTACTTC. It codes for CASSQAGTRIYEQYF.

The chain links TRBV28 to TRBJ2-7; D ambiguous. Trimming took off 5 bases at V and 3 bases at J, with 5 bases between the two ends. CDR3 size: 11 residues. The V gene's germline CDR1 is MDHEN and CDR2 SYDVKM. The CDR3, as DNA: TGTGCCAGCAGTCCCCACTACGAGCAGTACTTC. It translates to CASSPHYEQYF.

The chain is built from TRBV25-1 and TRBJ1-2; D not certain. CDR1 MGHDK and CDR2 SYGVNS come from the germline V gene. The CDR3 contains 11 residues. V was pared by 7 bases and J by 4 bases, with 7 bases between. The CDR3: CASTKGYGYTF. The CDR3 nucleotides are TGTGCCAGCACCAAGGGCTATGGCTACACCTTC.

The chain is built from TRBV6-5 and TRBJ2-7; D is unresolved. Trimming removed 5 bases at V and 0 bases at J, with 11 bases between. This CDR3 has 14 residues. From germline, CDR1 is MNHEY and CDR2 SVGAGI. CDR3 sequence reads: CASSPAWLSYEQYF. As DNA, the CDR3 is TGTGCCAGCAGTCCGGCCTGGCTCTCCTACGAGCAGTACTTC.

This clone was seen only once. V usage is TRBV3-1 (or the pseudogene TRBV3-2) and J usage is TRBJ2-5; D remains unclear. Germline CDR1 reads LGHDT; CDR2 reads YNNKEL (reference sequence). Trimming took 0 bases from V and 4 from J, leaving 18 bases between them. This CDR3 contains 17 residues. Here the CDR3 reads CASSQEQADEARETQYF. CDR3 DNA: TGTGCCAGCAGCCAAGAACAAGCCGACGAGGCCCGAGAGACCCAGTACTTC.

The rearrangement joins TRBV9 to TRBJ2-3; the D gene is possibly TRBD1 (5 bases). CDR1 and CDR2 (germline): SGDLS, YYNGEE. V lost 4 bases and J 1 base, leaving 7 bases between the germline ends. The CDR3 sequence is 13 residues long. CDR3 DNA sequence: TGTGCCAGCAGCCCCAGGGGCACAGATACGCAGTATTTT. This translates into CASSPRGTDTQYF. Complete variable domain (other parts from reference TRBV9 and TRBJ2-3): DSGVTQTPKHLITATGQRVTLRCSPRSGDLSVYWYQQSLDQGLQFLIQYYNGEERAKGNILERFSAQQFPDLHSELNLSSLELGDSALYFCASSPRGTDTQYFGPGTRLTVL.

V usage is TRBV6-1 and J usage is TRBJ2-3, with 11 nucleotides matching TRBD2. The V gene end was trimmed by 3 bases and the J gene end by 7 bases; junction bases not matched to a gene: 3. Germline lookup yields CDR1 MNHNS and CDR2 SASEGT. This CDR3 is built from 14 residues. The CDR3 spells CASSDGTSGNTQYF. Written as DNA, the CDR3 is TGTGCCAGCAGTGACGGGACTAGCGGTAATACGCAGTATTTT.

This chain uses TRBV7-9 with TRBJ2-1, with 11 bases identical to TRBD2. After removal of 6 bases from V and 2 bases from J, the junction contained 3 bases not matched to a gene. The CDR3 totals 15 residues. Germline V gene sequence: CDR1 SEHNR, CDR2 FQNEAQ (reference sequence). For the CDR3, the DNA is TGTGCCAGCAGTTCGGGACTAGCGGCCTACAATGAGCAGTTCTTC. Amino acid sequence: CASSSGLAAYNEQFF.

This chain connects TRBV12-3 or TRBV12-4 to TRBJ2-1; no firm D call. This CDR3 comprises 12 residues. V lost 2 bases and J lost 7, with 6 bases in between. CDR3 amino acids: CASSLLENEQFF. The CDR3 region has the DNA TGTGCCAGCAGTTTACTGGAGAATGAGCAGTTCTTC.

The chain links TRBV6-1 to TRBJ2-5; D call uncertain. CDR1 is MNHNS, CDR2 SASEGT, per germline. V lost 3 bases, J lost 5 bases, and 13 bases lay in between. The CDR3 has 14 amino acids. The CDR3 DNA reads TGTGCCAGCAGTGAGTATGCTGATAAGGAGACCCAGTACTTC. The encoded protein is CASSEYADKETQYF.

The chain joins TRBV29-1 to TRBJ2-7; 7 positions agree with TRBD1. The germline V gene encodes CDR1 SQVTM and CDR2 ANQGSEA. CDR3 length: 13 residues. V lost 4 bases and J lost 2; bases outside the gene matches: 5. The CDR3: CSVGGGTAYEQYF. The CDR3 bases are TGCAGCGTTGGAGGGGGCACCGCCTACGAGCAGTACTTC.

The table lists this clone with a few counts. DNA for the CDR3: TGCGCCAGTAAGACTACCGGGACAGAGAATCAGCCCCAGCATTTT. Amino acid sequence: CASKTTGTENQPQHF. The chain uses TRBV4-1 and TRBJ1-5, with TRBD1 matching over 7 bases. The junction had 12 bases not matched to a gene; V was cut back by 9 bases and J by 4 bases. Looked up from germline, CDR1 is MGHRA and CDR2 is YSYEKL. The CDR3 sequence is 15 residues long.